The 5 T cell receptor beta chains reported below all come from one sample, sequenced in a study of blood T cell repertoires in COVID-19. This table comes from immunoSEQ multiplex PCR, and its TCRdb copy is limited to in-frame clones, with some not included. The table has around 180,000 clones, around nine tenths seen once. Specimen: peripheral blood. The receptor set was obtained from a man aged 70 or older with active or convalescent COVID-19.

The sample holds a few counts of this clone. V is TRBV3-1 (or the pseudogene TRBV3-2) and J is TRBJ2-6; maybe TRBD1 (6 bases). Per the germline V gene, CDR1 is LGHDT and CDR2 is YNNKEL (reference sequence). Trimming stripped 3 bases from V and 3 bases from J, with 6 bases between. CDR3 size: 14 residues. The chain's CDR3 is CASSHRGGANVLTF. The DNA for the CDR3 is TGTGCCAGCAGCCACAGGGGTGGGGCCAACGTCCTGACTTTC.

This clone was seen a handful of times. The CDR3 here is CASSFSLGTGIEKLFF. The CDR3 nucleotides are TGTGCCAGCAGTTTTAGTTTGGGGACAGGGATAGAAAAACTGTTTTTT. The gene calls are TRBV28 and TRBJ1-4, with TRBD1 matching 9 bases. The J segment lost 8 bases and the V segment lost 3 bases, leaving 10 bases of the junction unmatched. The CDR3 covers 16 residues. Germline V gene sequence: CDR1 MDHEN, CDR2 SYDVKM.

The gene calls are TRBV5-4 and TRBJ2-1, with 8 bases fitting TRBD2. This CDR3 comprises 18 residues. The V and J ends lost 4 bases and 0 bases, in that order; junction bases with no gene match: 12. CDR1 and CDR2 (germline): SGHNT, YYREEE (reference sequence). CDR3 residues: CASSPPIYSGDSYNEQFF. The DNA of the CDR3 is TGTGCCAGCAGCCCACCCATATATAGCGGGGACTCCTACAATGAGCAGTTCTTC.

The chain joins TRBV27 to TRBJ1-2, with D perhaps TRBD1 (6 bases). The CDR3 runs to 15 residues. CDR1 MNHEY and CDR2 SMNVEV come from the germline V gene (reference sequence). V dropped 7 bases and J dropped 5 bases, with 20 bases sitting between them. The CDR3 spells CASTHSPGGYYGYTF. The CDR3 DNA follows: TGTGCCAGCACCCACAGTCCGGGGGGCTATTATGGCTACACCTTC.

This chain uses TRBV19 with TRBJ1-4, with D tentatively TRBD1 (5 bases). Deletions cut 8 bases from V and 13 bases from J, with 14 bases between. CDR3 length: 11 amino acids. Per germline, CDR1 LNHDA and CDR2 SQIVND (reference sequence). The CDR3 loop reads CASSTGARLFF. The CDR3 DNA is TGTGCCAGTTCGACTGGGGCGAGACTGTTTTTT. Looking up the rest from reference TRBV19 and TRBJ1-4 gives the full variable domain: DGGITQSPKYLFRKEGQNVTLSCEQNLNHDAMYWYRQDPGQGLRLIYYSQIVNDFQKGDIAEGYSVSREKKESFPLTVTSAQKNPTAFYLCASSTGARLFFGSGTQLSVL.